This is a list of T cell receptor beta chains from one sample in a study of blood T cell repertoires in COVID-19. Clones were sequenced by immunoSEQ multiplex PCR, and TCRdb holds only the in-frame ones, with some missing. The repertoire has 88,000 or so clones, 80% to 90% of them found once; the top ten carry 0.95% to 1.5%. Sequencing input: PBMCs or T cells enriched from blood (not recorded which). The receptors were sampled from a woman aged 45-59 years with acute COVID-19. The CDR3 runs from the conserved cysteine through the conserved F or W. A D gene is named only where the DNA matches it firmly. The listing skips clone size in some rows; elsewhere it reads once, few, many or a size class.

D gene | J gene | V gene | clone size | CDR3 protein | CDR3 DNA
TRBD2 | TRBJ2-3 | TRBV19 | once | CASSKASGITDTQYF | TGTGCCAGTAGTAAGGCTAGCGGAATCACAGATACGCAGTATTTT
. | TRBJ1-5 | TRBV21-1 | . | CASSKLEDSNQPQHF | TGTGCCAGCAGCAAACTCGAGGATAGCAATCAGCCCCAGCATTTT
. | TRBJ1-2 | TRBV12-3/TRBV12-4 | . | CASSLEPNYGYTF | TGTGCCAGCAGTTTGGAGCCTAACTATGGCTACACCTTC
. | TRBJ2-2 | TRBV6-4 | few | CASSDKGRDHTGELFF | TGTGCCAGCAGTGACAAAGGGCGGGACCACACCGGGGAGCTGTTTTTT
. | TRBJ1-5 | TRBV20-1 | . | CSASPPGGVWNQPQHF | TGCAGTGCTAGTCCCCCCGGGGGAGTTTGGAATCAGCCCCAGCATTTT
TRBD1 | TRBJ2-7 | TRBV9 | . | CASSVRDRAHEQYF | TGTGCCAGCAGCGTTAGAGACAGGGCACACGAGCAGTACTTC
TRBD2 | TRBJ2-3 | TRBV11-3 | . | CASSLRLAGIHTQYF | TGTGCCAGCAGCTTAAGGTTAGCGGGAATACATACGCAGTATTTT
. | TRBJ1-4 | TRBV5-4 | . | CASSLSGSDEKLFF | TGTGCCAGCAGCTTATCTGGGAGTGATGAAAAACTGTTTTTT
. | TRBJ1-1 | TRBV11-3 | . | CASSLDLGALNTEAFF | TGTGCCAGCAGCTTAGATCTGGGGGCTCTGAACACTGAAGCTTTCTTT
TRBD1 | TRBJ2-5 | TRBV19 | few | CASSSWTGGGETQYF | TGTGCCAGTAGTTCGTGGACAGGGGGGGGAGAGACCCAGTACTTC
. | TRBJ1-1 | TRBV11-2 | . | CASTQVGGAEAFF | TGTGCCAGCACCCAAGTCGGGGGTGCTGAAGCTTTCTTT
. | TRBJ1-1 | TRBV12-3/TRBV12-4 | . | CASGQGNTEAFF | TGTGCCAGCGGGCAGGGGAACACTGAAGCTTTCTTT
TRBD1 | TRBJ1-2 | TRBV2 | . | CASSEQDRGGHYGYTF | TGTGCCAGCAGTGAGCAGGACAGGGGGGGCCACTATGGCTACACCTTC
TRBD1 | TRBJ1-6 | TRBV11-2 | . | CASSLRQGAGSPLHF | TGTGCCAGCAGCTTACGCCAGGGGGCGGGTTCACCCCTCCACTTT
TRBD1 | TRBJ2-1 | TRBV6-5 | . | CASSYADRVGEQFF | TGTGCCAGCAGTTACGCGGACAGGGTTGGCGAGCAGTTCTTC
TRBD2 | TRBJ2-1 | TRBV2 | . | CASSILAGAGNEQFF | TGTGCCAGCAGCATACTAGCGGGAGCGGGGAATGAGCAGTTCTTC
. | TRBJ2-5 | TRBV14 | . | CASSRTAAGETQYF | TGTGCCAGCAGCAGGACAGCGGCGGGAGAGACCCAGTACTTC
. | TRBJ1-2 | TRBV12-3/TRBV12-4 | . | CASRRTYGYTF | TGTGCCAGCAGGAGAACCTATGGCTACACCTTC
TRBD1 | TRBJ1-6 | TRBV28 | . | CASHHRDRVNSPLHF | TGTGCCAGCCACCATCGGGACAGGGTAAATTCACCCCTCCACTTT
. | TRBJ1-5 | TRBV2 | once | CASSGPPRGNQPQHF | TGTGCCAGCAGTGGACCACCCCGGGGTAATCAGCCCCAGCATTTT
. | TRBJ2-7 | TRBV5-4 | . | CASSPSRRTTYEQYF | TGTGCCAGCAGCCCCTCTAGGCGGACAACCTACGAGCAGTACTTC
TRBD2 | TRBJ2-2 | TRBV5-4 | . | CASSLGSGSTLGELFF | TGTGCCAGCAGCTTAGGTAGCGGGAGTACGCTAGGGGAGCTGTTTTTT
TRBD1 | TRBJ1-2 | TRBV7-9 | . | CASSGVNRGLNYGYTF | TGTGCCAGCAGCGGGGTTAACAGGGGGCTAAACTATGGCTACACCTTC
. | TRBJ2-1 | TRBV11-3 | . | CASSGELKSSSSYNEQFF | TGTGCCAGTTCGGGGGAATTAAAGTCTTCGAGCTCCTACAATGAGCAGTTCTTC
TRBD1 | TRBJ1-5 | TRBV28 | . | CASLGQGSGQPQHF | TGTGCCAGCCTGGGACAGGGCTCTGGACAGCCCCAGCATTTT
TRBD2 | TRBJ2-5 | TRBV4-1 | . | CASSQSGLEIETQYF | TGCGCCAGCAGCCAATCGGGACTAGAGATAGAGACCCAGTACTTC
. | TRBJ2-7 | TRBV7-2 | . | CASSLGLSGIGSYEQYF | TGTGCCAGCAGCTTAGGGTTGTCCGGGATAGGTTCCTACGAGCAGTACTTC
TRBD1 | TRBJ1-1 | TRBV10-2 | once | CASRVRGGQGGPSTEAFF | TGCGCCAGCAGGGTTAGAGGGGGACAGGGTGGGCCCAGCACTGAAGCTTTCTTT
. | TRBJ2-5 | TRBV9 | . | CASSVAPRGGQETQYF | TGTGCCAGCAGCGTAGCTCCGCGGGGCGGCCAAGAGACCCAGTACTTC
. | TRBJ2-4 | TRBV10-3 | . | CAIGQGIGVNIQYF | TGTGCCATCGGGCAGGGGATCGGGGTCAACATTCAGTACTTC
TRBD1 | TRBJ1-4 | TRBV4-1 | . | CASSRSGDRVGEKLFF | TGCGCCAGCAGCCGGTCGGGGGACAGGGTGGGTGAAAAACTGTTTTTT
. | TRBJ2-3 | TRBV19 | . | CASSVAHQGKDTQYF | TGTGCCAGTAGTGTGGCCCACCAGGGTAAAGATACGCAGTATTTT
TRBD1 | TRBJ1-1 | TRBV18 | . | CASSTSPGTGFKRAFF | TGTGCCAGCTCCACAAGCCCTGGGACAGGTTTTAAGCGCGCTTTCTTT
. | TRBJ1-1 | TRBV29-1 | . | CSVLRGTEAFF | TGCAGCGTTTTAAGGGGTACTGAAGCTTTCTTT
. | TRBJ2-2 | TRBV7-9 | few | CASSPPGSYTGELFF | TGTGCCAGCAGCCCACCGGGTTCCTACACCGGGGAGCTGTTTTTT
. | TRBJ1-1 | TRBV12-3/TRBV12-4 | . | CASSLNGGSAFF | TGTGCCAGCAGTCTTAACGGGGGTTCGGCTTTCTTT
TRBD1 | TRBJ1-6 | TRBV3-1/TRBV3-2 | . | CASSHGTVTDSPLHF | TGTGCCAGCAGCCACGGGACAGTAACCGATTCACCCCTCCACTTT
TRBD1 | TRBJ1-5 | TRBV19 | once | CASSLGDSEGQPQHF | TGTGCCAGTAGTTTAGGGGACAGTGAGGGTCAGCCCCAGCATTTT
. | TRBJ2-2 | TRBV6-5 | . | CASGRGGNTGELFF | TGTGCCAGCGGTAGGGGCGGGAACACCGGGGAGCTGTTTTTT
TRBD1 | TRBJ2-1 | TRBV5-1 | . | CASSLLTGINEQFF | TGCGCCAGCAGCTTACTGACAGGGATCAATGAGCAGTTCTTC
TRBD1 | TRBJ1-2 | TRBV7-9 | . | CASSAGGSGYTF | TGTGCCAGCAGCGCAGGGGGCTCTGGCTACACCTTC
. | TRBJ2-3 | TRBV9 | . | CASSVGAPDTQYF | TGTGCCAGCAGCGTAGGGGCCCCAGATACGCAGTATTTT
TRBD2 | TRBJ2-3 | TRBV7-2 | . | CASSTRGLAGDTQYF | TGTGCCAGCAGTACGCGGGGACTAGCGGGAGATACGCAGTATTTT